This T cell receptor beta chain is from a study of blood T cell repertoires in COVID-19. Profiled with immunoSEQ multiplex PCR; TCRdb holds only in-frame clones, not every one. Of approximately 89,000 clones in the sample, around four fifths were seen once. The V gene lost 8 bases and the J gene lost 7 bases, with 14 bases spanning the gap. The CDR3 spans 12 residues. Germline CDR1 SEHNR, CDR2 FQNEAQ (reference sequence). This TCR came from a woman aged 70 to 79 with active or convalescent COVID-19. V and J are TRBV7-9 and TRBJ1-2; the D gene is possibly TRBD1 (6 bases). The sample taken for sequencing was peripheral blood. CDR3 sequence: CASGRDIAGYTF. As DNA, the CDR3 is TGTGCCAGCGGCCGGGACATTGCTGGCTACACCTTC.